The T cell receptor (beta chain) under discussion was sequenced for a study of blood T cells in healthy people across ages. A word on this clonotype: The antigen is not known.

It was with a sample-barcoded 5' primer and a J-beta primer mix that a second PCR of about 7 to 12 cycles was run. Researchers report that a template-switch adaptor with 12 random nucleotides tagged each cDNA molecule. From the 5' RACE reads, TCRdb called clonotypes with MiXCR, one entry per CDR3 protein. The data contain about 680,000 distinct CDR3 sequences, 49% of them singletons. Study outcomes and limitations: Versus aged donors, long-lived donors had higher diversity and more naive CD4+ cells. PBMCs went unsorted, and a conclusive naive versus antigen-experienced comparison was therefore prevented.

CDR1 SGHTA and CDR2 FQGNSA come from the germline V gene. The CDR3 runs 16 residues. Losses at the gene ends were 3 bases for V and 1 base for J; bases not matched to a gene: 6. The sample consisted of blood. The TCR originated in a woman aged 55-75 years in good health. V usage is TRBV7-2 and J usage is TRBJ2-5; TRBD2 agrees at 9 bases. The CDR3 spells CASSFSGSSVQETQYF. DNA for the CDR3: TGTGCCAGCAGCTTTAGCGGGAGTTCTGTCCAAGAGACCCAGTACTTC.